The following is a T cell receptor (beta chain) sequence with its context. Its specificity is unknown. The authors extracted RNA and reverse transcribed it into cDNA as the sequencing template. The method was immunoSEQ multiplex PCR; TCRdb's version includes in-frame clones alone and lacks a portion of them. The sample contains some 150,000 clones, less than 65% of which appear only once. This entry belongs to a study of CD8+ T cells in alopecia areata. Study-wide context: Treatment with tofacitinib (6 to 18 months) was followed by 6 months off drug. Study-wide results and caveats: Mice showed clearer TCR sharing than patients did, a gap that was possibly HLA-related. Scalp repertoires also include resident alphabeta T cells from normal skin.

CDR3 length equals 15 residues. The germline V gene encodes CDR1 LGHNA and CDR2 YSLEER. Germline trimming cut 4 bases from V and 4 bases from J; bases unmatched to any gene: 4. Peripheral blood and lesional scalp punch biopsies came from alopecia areata patients. This TCR was sampled from a human donor with alopecia areata. The sequenced sample was CD8+ T cells sorted from blood, obtained at week 0. V is TRBV4-3 and J is TRBJ2-1; TRBD2 agrees at 10 bases. DNA for the CDR3: TGCGCCAGCAGCCGGAGCGGGGGGGCATACAATGAGCAGTTCTTC. Translation: CASSRSGGAYNEQFF.